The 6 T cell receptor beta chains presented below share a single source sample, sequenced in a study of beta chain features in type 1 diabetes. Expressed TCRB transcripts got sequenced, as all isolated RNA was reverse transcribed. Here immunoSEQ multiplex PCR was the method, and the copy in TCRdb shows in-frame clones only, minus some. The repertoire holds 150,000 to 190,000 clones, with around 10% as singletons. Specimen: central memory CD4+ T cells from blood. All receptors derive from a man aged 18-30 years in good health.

The CDR3 DNA follows: TGCGCCAGCAGCCAAGTTGACAGAGGGCGCTCACCCCTCCACTTT. As protein: CASSQVDRGRSPLHF. The V and J genes are TRBV4-3 and TRBJ1-6, with D maybe TRBD1 (5 bases). The V end was cut by 1 base, the J end by 10 bases, with 14 bases between. CDR3 length: 15 amino acids. Germline V gene sequence: CDR1 LGHNA, CDR2 YSLEER.

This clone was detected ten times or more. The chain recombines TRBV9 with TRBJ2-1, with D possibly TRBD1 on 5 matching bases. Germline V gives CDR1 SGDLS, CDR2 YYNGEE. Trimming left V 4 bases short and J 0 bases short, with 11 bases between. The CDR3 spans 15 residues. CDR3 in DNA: TGTGCCAGCAGCAGAGGCAGGGCCTCCTACAATGAGCAGTTCTTC. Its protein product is CASSRGRASYNEQFF. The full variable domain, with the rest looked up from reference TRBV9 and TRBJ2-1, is DSGVTQTPKHLITATGQRVTLRCSPRSGDLSVYWYQQSLDQGLQFLIQYYNGEERAKGNILERFSAQQFPDLHSELNLSSLELGDSALYFCASSRGRASYNEQFFGPGTRLTVL.

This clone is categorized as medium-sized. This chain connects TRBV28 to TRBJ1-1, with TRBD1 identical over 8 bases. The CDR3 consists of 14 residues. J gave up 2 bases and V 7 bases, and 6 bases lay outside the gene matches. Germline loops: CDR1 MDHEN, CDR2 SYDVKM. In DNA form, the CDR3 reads TGTGCCAGCACCGGACAGGGACTAAACACTGAAGCTTTCTTT. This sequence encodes CASTGQGLNTEAFF.

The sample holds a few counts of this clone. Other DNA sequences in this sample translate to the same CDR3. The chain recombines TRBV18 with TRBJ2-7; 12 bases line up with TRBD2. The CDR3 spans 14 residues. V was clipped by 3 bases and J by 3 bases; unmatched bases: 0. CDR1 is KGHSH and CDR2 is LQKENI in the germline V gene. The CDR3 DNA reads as TGTGCCAGCTCACCGACTAGCGGGAGCTACGAGCAGTACTTC. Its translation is CASSPTSGSYEQYF. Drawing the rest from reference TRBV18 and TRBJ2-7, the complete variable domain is NAGVMQNPRHLVRRRGQEARLRCSPMKGHSHVYWYRQLPEEGLKFMVYLQKENIIDESGMPKERFSAEFPKEGPSILRIQQVVRGDSAAYFCASSPTSGSYEQYFGPGTRLTVT.

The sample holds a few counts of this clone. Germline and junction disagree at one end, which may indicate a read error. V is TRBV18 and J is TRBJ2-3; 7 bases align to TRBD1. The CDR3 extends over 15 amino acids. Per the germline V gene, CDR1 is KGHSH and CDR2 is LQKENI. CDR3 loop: CASSPQGPLVDTQYF. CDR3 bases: TGTGCCAGCTCGCCACAGGGGCCCCTCGTGGATACGCAGTATTTT.

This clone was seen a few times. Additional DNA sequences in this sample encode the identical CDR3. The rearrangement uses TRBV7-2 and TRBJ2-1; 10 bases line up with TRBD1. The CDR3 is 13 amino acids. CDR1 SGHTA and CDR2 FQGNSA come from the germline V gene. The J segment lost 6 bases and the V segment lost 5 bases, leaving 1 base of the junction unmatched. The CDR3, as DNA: TGTGCCAGCAGCGACAGGGGGCGCAATGAGCAGTTCTTC. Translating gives CASSDRGRNEQFF.